This entry lists 18 T cell receptor beta chains sequenced from one sample in a study of T cells after yellow fever vaccination (dated by TCRdb to the late 2010s). The sample's treatment or condition label is to be understood as: live attenuated yellow fever vaccine strain. The library was produced with 5' RACE. The run used an Illumina HiSeq 2500. The public reads were reanalyzed by TCRdb: fastp trimming at Q25, MiXCR alignment, in-frame beta chains only. Every CDR3 protein is listed once, alongside the most common genes and DNA of its rows. The sample yields a few hundred thousand distinct CDR3 sequences; 6.8% were counted once. Around 17% of the sample belongs to the ten largest clones. The sample in question was PBMCs, obtained roughly 46 days after the first yellow fever vaccination. The source of these receptors is a man between 18 and 29 years old who received the YFV17D yellow fever vaccine.

This clonotype came up a few times. The chain recombines TRBV29-1 with TRBJ1-2, with 8 bases matching TRBD1. The CDR3 extends over 13 amino acids. Germline loops: CDR1 SQVTM, CDR2 ANQGSEA. V trimming: 6 bases; J trimming: 4 bases; junction bases outside the gene matches: 7. The CDR3 protein is CSVLGQGPYGYTF. For the CDR3, the DNA is TGCAGCGTACTCGGACAGGGTCCCTATGGCTACACCTTC. The complete variable domain, with remaining parts taken from reference TRBV29-1 and TRBJ1-2, reads SAVISQKPSRDICQRGTSLTIQCQVDSQVTMMFWYRQQPGQSLTLIATANQGSEATYESGFVIDKFPISRPNLTFSTLTVSNMSPEDSSIYLCSVLGQGPYGYTFGSGTRLTVV.

J is TRBJ2-1 and V is TRBV30; D call uncertain. Germline assignment: CDR1 GTSNPN and CDR2 SVGIG (reference sequence). The CDR3 extends over 13 amino acids. Trimming stripped 0 bases from V and 7 bases from J, with 10 bases between. This chain's CDR3 is CAWSVQFGNEQFF. The DNA of the CDR3 is TGTGCCTGGAGTGTACAGTTCGGGAATGAGCAGTTCTTC.

The table lists this clonotype with many counts. The J gene is TRBJ2-3, the V gene TRBV7-2; TRBD1 agrees at 12 bases. Germline V gives CDR1 SGHTA, CDR2 FQGNSA. J gave up 3 bases and V 6 bases, and 10 bases lay outside the gene matches. There are 17 residues in the CDR3. This CDR3 is CASSDPGQGALTDTQYF. The CDR3 DNA reads as TGTGCCAGCAGTGATCCGGGACAGGGGGCGCTTACAGATACGCAGTATTTT. Full variable domain (missing parts from reference TRBV7-2 and TRBJ2-3): GAGVSQSPSNKVTEKGKDVELRCDPISGHTALYWYRQSLGQGLEFLIYFQGNSAPDKSGLPSDRFSAERTGGSVSTLTIQRTQQEDSAVYLCASSDPGQGALTDTQYFGPGTRLTVL.

This clonotype was seen only a few times. V and J are TRBV18 and TRBJ1-1, with a weak D call TRBD1 (5 bases). The CDR3 has 17 residues. Germline loops: CDR1 KGHSH, CDR2 LQKENI. V lost 0 bases and J 0 bases, leaving 14 bases between the germline ends. This chain's CDR3 is CASSPPDTWRMNTEAFF. The CDR3 coding sequence is TGTGCCAGCTCACCACCGGACACATGGAGGATGAACACTGAAGCTTTCTTT.

V gene TRBV5-1 combines with J gene TRBJ2-1, with 8 bases fitting TRBD1. J lost 5 bases, V lost 4 bases, and 11 bases had no gene match. Germline CDR1 reads SGHRS; CDR2 reads YFSETQ. The CDR3 extends over 16 amino acids. CDR3 in amino acids: CASSAHRDRRNNEQFF. CDR3 coding DNA: TGCGCCAGCAGCGCGCACCGGGACAGGCGGAACAATGAGCAGTTCTTC.

The genes are TRBV4-3 and TRBJ1-4; 7 bases are a match to TRBD1. The trim removed 0 bases at V and 0 bases at J, leaving 7 bases unmatched. Germline V gene data show CDR1 as LGHNA and CDR2 as YSLEER. This CDR3 has 18 residues. CDR3 sequence reads: CASSQDLGQPATNEKLFF. Written as DNA, the CDR3 is TGCGCCAGCAGCCAAGATTTGGGACAGCCTGCAACTAATGAAAAACTGTTTTTT.

The genes are TRBV28 and TRBJ2-3; D is ambiguous. CDR1 is MDHEN and CDR2 is SYDVKM in the germline V gene. Trimming took off 2 bases at V and 2 bases at J, with 5 bases between the two ends. This CDR3 has 13 residues. The CDR3 DNA reads TGTGCCAGCAGTTTACAGGCCACAGATACGCAGTATTTT. It translates to CASSLQATDTQYF.

This clonotype has at least ten counts. The V call is TRBV20-1, the J call TRBJ2-5, with D perhaps matching TRBD1 (6 bases). Trimming took 5 bases from V and 5 from J, leaving 18 bases between them. Germline lookup yields CDR1 DFQATT and CDR2 SNEGSKA (reference sequence). The CDR3 is 14 amino acids. CDR3 coding DNA: TGCAGTGCTCCCGGACAGCTCTTGGGGGAGACCCAGTACTTC. Its translation: CSAPGQLLGETQYF.

This clonotype was seen a handful of times. The chain employs TRBV5-1 and TRBJ2-7, with TRBD1 identical over 11 bases. Germline trimming cut 4 bases from V and 6 bases from J; bases unmatched to any gene: 6. CDR1 and CDR2 (germline): SGHRS, YFSETQ. CDR3 length: 14 amino acids. The DNA for the CDR3 is TGCGCCAGCAGCCCCTTAGGGACAGGGGGCGAGCAGTACGTC. Translation gives CASSPLGTGGEQYV.

This clonotype turned up a few times. The chain carries TRBV12-3 or TRBV12-4 and TRBJ2-3; 8 nucleotides line up with TRBD2. Germline trimming cut 6 bases from V and 3 bases from J; bases unmatched to any gene: 8. The CDR3 loop spans 15 amino acids. DNA of the CDR3: TGTGCCAGCAGCAGACGGGGGGGGTATACAGATACGCAGTATTTT. Translated, it gives CASSRRGGYTDTQYF.

V is TRBV29-1 and J is TRBJ1-2, with TRBD1 identical over 7 bases. In germline, CDR1 is SQVTM, CDR2 ANQGSEA. The CDR3 totals 12 residues. V lost 6 bases to trimming and J lost 8 bases; unmatched junction nucleotides: 9. CDR3 nucleotides: TGCAGCGTGGGAAACAGGGGAGGCGGCTACACCTTC. It is translated as CSVGNRGGGYTF.

The count of this clonotype is one. The chain combines TRBV7-3 with TRBJ2-7, with D unclear. Germline CDR1 and CDR2: SGHTA and FQGTGA. The CDR3 consists of 9 residues. V shed 5 bases and J shed 10 bases, with 6 bases lying between them. The CDR3 reads CASSPRQYV. The CDR3 nucleotides read TGTGCCAGCAGCCCCCGACAGTACGTC.

On this clonotype itself: This clone may be a read error of a much larger clone one base away. This chain connects TRBV3-1 to TRBJ2-2; perhaps TRBD1 as D (6 bases). This CDR3 is 15 amino acids long. Germline V CDR1 and CDR2: LGHDT, YNNKEL (reference sequence). DNA for the CDR3: TGTGCCAGCTGCCAAGTAAGGGGGAGCACCGGGGAGCTGTTTTTT. Amino acid sequence: CASCQVRGSTGELFF.

CDR3 DNA sequence: TGTGCCAGCAGCGTAGACGGGGAGGATGAAAAACTGTTTTTT. Protein product: CASSVDGEDEKLFF. The chain links TRBV9 to TRBJ1-4, with D unresolved. V was cut by 0 bases and J by 6 bases, with 9 bases left in between. The CDR3 totals 14 residues. The germline V gene has CDR1 SGDLS and CDR2 YYNGEE.

This clonotype showed up just a few times. Relative to the germline gene, one junction end is altered; a read error may explain this. V usage is TRBV7-9 and J usage is TRBJ2-5, with TRBD2 as a possible D gene (6 bases). Germline CDR1 reads SEHNR; CDR2 reads FQNEAQ (reference sequence). The CDR3 contains 13 residues. As DNA, the CDR3 is TGTGCCAGCGGACTACCGACCCAAGTGACCCAGTACTTC. This sequence encodes CASGLPTQVTQYF.

This chain joins TRBV6-1 and TRBJ2-7; maybe TRBD1 (6 bases). Trimming took 5 bases from V and 1 from J, leaving 15 bases between them. Germline CDR1 reads MNHNS; CDR2 reads SASEGT. The CDR3 has 15 residues. The CDR3 is CASSNGQPVSYEQYF. In DNA form, the CDR3 reads TGTGCCAGCAGTAATGGACAGCCAGTTTCCTACGAGCAGTACTTC.

This clonotype has just a few counts. This chain uses TRBV20-1 with TRBJ2-3, with 7 bases identical to TRBD2. Trimming removed 0 bases from V and 3 bases from J; junction bases left unmatched: 9. CDR1 and CDR2 from the germline V gene are DFQATT and SNEGSKA (reference sequence). The CDR3 spans 16 residues. The CDR3 protein is CSARDQTRRGTDTQYF. CDR3 coding DNA: TGCAGTGCTAGAGACCAAACCAGGCGGGGGACAGATACGCAGTATTTT.

This clonotype was recorded at least ten times. J is TRBJ2-2 and V is TRBV7-9, with 11 bases fitting TRBD1. Losses at the gene ends were 5 bases for V and 5 bases for J; bases not matched to a gene: 7. The CDR3 spans 16 residues. CDR1 is SEHNR, CDR2 FQNEAQ, per germline (reference sequence). CDR3 DNA: TGTGCCAGCAGCCCCTTCCGGGACAGGGGGACCGGGGAGCTGTTTTTT. Its translation is CASSPFRDRGTGELFF. Variable domain in full (rest from reference TRBV7-9 and TRBJ2-2): DTGVSQNPRHKITKRGQNVTFRCDPISEHNRLYWYRQTLGQGPEFLTYFQNEAQLEKSRLLSDRFSAERPKGSFSTLEIQRTEQGDSAMYLCASSPFRDRGTGELFFGEGSRLTVL.